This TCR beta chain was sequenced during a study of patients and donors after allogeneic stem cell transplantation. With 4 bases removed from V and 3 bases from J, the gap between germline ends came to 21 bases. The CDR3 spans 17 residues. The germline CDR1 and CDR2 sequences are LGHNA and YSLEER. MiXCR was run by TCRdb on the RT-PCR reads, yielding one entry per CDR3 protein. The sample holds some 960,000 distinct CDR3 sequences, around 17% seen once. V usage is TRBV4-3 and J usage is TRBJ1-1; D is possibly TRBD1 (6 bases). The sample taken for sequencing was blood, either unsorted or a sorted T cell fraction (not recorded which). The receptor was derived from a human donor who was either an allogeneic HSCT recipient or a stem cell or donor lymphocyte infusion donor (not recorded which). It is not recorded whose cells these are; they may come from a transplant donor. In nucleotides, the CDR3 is TGCGCCAGCAGCCTCCTCCCAGGCGGGGGGCGAGACACTGAAGCTTTCTTT. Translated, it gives CASSLLPGGGRDTEAFF.